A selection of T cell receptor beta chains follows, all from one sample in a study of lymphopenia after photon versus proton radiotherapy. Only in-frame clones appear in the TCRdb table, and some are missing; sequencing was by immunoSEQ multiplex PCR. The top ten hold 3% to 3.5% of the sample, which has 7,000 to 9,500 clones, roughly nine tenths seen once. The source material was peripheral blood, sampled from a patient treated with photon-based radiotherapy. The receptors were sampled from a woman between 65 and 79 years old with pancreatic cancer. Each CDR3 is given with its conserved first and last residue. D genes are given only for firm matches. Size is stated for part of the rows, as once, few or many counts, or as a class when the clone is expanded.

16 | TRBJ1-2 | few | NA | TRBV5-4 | TGTGCCAGCAGCCCCGTCGGGTCGGCCACGGCCTATGGCTACACCTTC | CASSPVGSATAYGYTF
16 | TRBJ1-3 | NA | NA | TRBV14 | TGTGCCAGCAGCCAAGAGGGGTATGACGGCCGGGGAGGTACATATTTT | CASSQEGYDGRGGTYF
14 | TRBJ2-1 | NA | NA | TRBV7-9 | TGTGCCAGCAGCTTAGATGGTACCCCCAGTGAGCAGTTCTTC | CASSLDGTPSEQFF
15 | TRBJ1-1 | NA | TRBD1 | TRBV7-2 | TGTGCCAGCAGCTTATCAGCCGGGACAGAGCTCGGAGCTTTCTTT | CASSLSAGTELGAFF
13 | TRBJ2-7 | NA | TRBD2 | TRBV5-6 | TGTGCCAGCAGCCAAGACGGGAGGTACGAGCAGTACTTC | CASSQDGRYEQYF
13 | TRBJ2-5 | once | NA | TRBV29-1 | TGCAGCGGGGAGGGGACAGGCAAAGAGACCCAGTACTTC | CSGEGTGKETQYF
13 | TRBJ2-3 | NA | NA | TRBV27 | TGTGCCAGCAGTTTATCGGGCACAGATACGCAGTATTTT | CASSLSGTDTQYF
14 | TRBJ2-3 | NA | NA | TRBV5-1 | TGCGCCAGCAGCCCGGGGCGAGGCACAGATACGCAGTATTTT | CASSPGRGTDTQYF
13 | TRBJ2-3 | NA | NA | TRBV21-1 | TGTGCCAGCAGCAAAGGGGGCACAGATACGCAGTATTTT | CASSKGGTDTQYF
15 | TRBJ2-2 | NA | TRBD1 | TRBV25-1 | TGTGCCAGCAGAGGGACAGGGGGCATCACCGGGGAGCTGTTTTTT | CASRGTGGITGELFF
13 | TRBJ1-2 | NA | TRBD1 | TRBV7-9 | TGTGCCAGCAGCTTAGGACAGGGCAATGGCTACACCTTC | CASSLGQGNGYTF
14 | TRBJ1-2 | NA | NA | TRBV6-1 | TGTGCCAGCACGGAGCGAGGGGGGGACTATGGCTACACCTTC | CASTERGGDYGYTF
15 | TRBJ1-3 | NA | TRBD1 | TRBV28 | TGTGCCAGCAGTTCAGCCGGACAGGCAGCTAGCACCATATATTTT | CASSSAGQAASTIYF
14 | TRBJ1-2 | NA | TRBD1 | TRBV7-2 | TGTGCCAGCAGCTCGTCAGGGGGCGCTTATGGCTACACCTTC | CASSSSGGAYGYTF
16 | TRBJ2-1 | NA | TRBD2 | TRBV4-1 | TGCGCCAGCAGCCAAGATTCTAGCGGGAACTACAATGAGCAGTTCTTC | CASSQDSSGNYNEQFF
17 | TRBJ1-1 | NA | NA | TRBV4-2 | TGTGCCAGCAGCCAAGACCCCCAACCAGGGGTGAACACTGAAGCTTTCTTT | CASSQDPQPGVNTEAFF
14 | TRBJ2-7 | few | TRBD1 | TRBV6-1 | TGTGCCAGCAGTGATACAGGGGGTCCCTACGAGCAGTACTTC | CASSDTGGPYEQYF
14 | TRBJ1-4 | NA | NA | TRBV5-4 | TGTGCCAGCAGCTTATGGGGATCTAATGAAAAACTGTTTTTT | CASSLWGSNEKLFF
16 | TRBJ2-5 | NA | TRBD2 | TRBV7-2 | TGTGCCAGCAGCCCTATAGCGGGAGGGCGAGGGGAGACCCAGTACTTC | CASSPIAGGRGETQYF
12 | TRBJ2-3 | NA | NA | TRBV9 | TGTGCCAGCAGCCCCAGGGCAGATACGCAGTATTTT | CASSPRADTQYF
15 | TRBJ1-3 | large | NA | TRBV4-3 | TGCGCCAGCAGCCAAGATAATACAGGGTGGAACACCATATATTTT | CASSQDNTGWNTIYF
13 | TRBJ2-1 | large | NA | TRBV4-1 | TGCGCCAGCAGCCTCGACCCAGACAATGAGCAGTTCTTC | CASSLDPDNEQFF
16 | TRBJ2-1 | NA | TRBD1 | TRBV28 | TGTGCCAGCAGTTTATTCGGGACAGGGGGCTACAATGAGCAGTTCTTC | CASSLFGTGGYNEQFF
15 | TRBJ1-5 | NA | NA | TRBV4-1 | TGCGCCAGCAGCCAGCGGGCAGGGGTTGATCAGCCCCAGCATTTT | CASSQRAGVDQPQHF